These T cell receptor beta chains were read from a single sample in a study of blood T cell repertoires in COVID-19. Clones were read by immunoSEQ multiplex PCR, and TCRdb kept only the in-frame ones, dropping some. Among about 410,000 clones, 80% to 95% were seen once, and the ten largest hold about 0.6%. The material sequenced was PBMCs or T cells enriched from blood (not recorded which). The receptors come from a man aged 18 to 29 who had recovered from COVID-19. Each CDR3 is given with its conserved first and last residue. The order of the fields is V gene, J gene, clone size, D gene, CDR3 protein, CDR3 DNA. A D gene is named only where the DNA matches it firmly. Not every row has a clone size; where given, it reads once, few, many or a size class.

V: TRBV6-1; J: TRBJ2-5; size: .; D: .; CDR3: CASSGGVRILQETQYF; DNA: TGTGCCAGCAGTGGGGGCGTAAGGATCCTCCAAGAGACCCAGTACTTC
V: TRBV29-1; J: TRBJ2-5; size: .; D: .; CDR3: CSGAYQSTQETQYF; DNA: TGCAGCGGAGCCTACCAATCAACCCAAGAGACCCAGTACTTC
V: TRBV20-1; J: TRBJ1-6; size: .; D: .; CDR3: CSASAGDWANSPLHF; DNA: TGCAGTGCTAGTGCGGGGGACTGGGCCAATTCACCCCTCCACTTT
V: TRBV28; J: TRBJ1-4; size: .; D: .; CDR3: CASRPGSSNEKLFF; DNA: TGTGCCAGCAGGCCGGGTTCCTCTAATGAAAAACTGTTTTTT
V: TRBV7-8; J: TRBJ2-1; size: .; D: .; CDR3: CASSFGGPNEQFF; DNA: TGTGCCAGCAGCTTCGGGGGGCCCAATGAGCAGTTCTTC
V: TRBV12-5; J: TRBJ1-1; size: .; D: .; CDR3: CASGLSTGGAEAFF; DNA: TGTGCTAGTGGTTTGTCTACGGGAGGCGCTGAAGCTTTCTTT
V: TRBV10-3; J: TRBJ1-6; size: .; D: .; CDR3: CAISRERVGSPLHF; DNA: TGTGCCATCTCAAGGGAGAGGGTTGGTTCACCCCTCCACTTT
V: TRBV25-1; J: TRBJ1-1; size: .; D: .; CDR3: CASRQGTNTEAFF; DNA: TGTGCCAGCAGACAGGGTACGAACACTGAAGCTTTCTTT
V: TRBV5-4; J: TRBJ1-2; size: .; D: .; CDR3: CASSRPGEVYGYTF; DNA: TGTGCCAGCAGTCGCCCCGGGGAGGTCTATGGCTACACCTTC
V: TRBV7-8; J: TRBJ1-3; size: once; D: TRBD1; CDR3: CASSFDRGKGDTIYF; DNA: TGTGCCAGCAGCTTCGACAGGGGAAAGGGGGACACCATATATTTT
V: TRBV12-3/TRBV12-4; J: TRBJ1-5; size: .; D: .; CDR3: CASSVRSTQPQHF; DNA: TGTGCCAGCAGTGTGCGGTCCACACAGCCCCAGCATTTT
V: TRBV7-3; J: TRBJ2-3; size: .; D: TRBD2; CDR3: CASSKLAGGNADTQYF; DNA: TGTGCCAGCAGCAAACTAGCGGGGGGTAACGCAGATACGCAGTATTTT
V: TRBV25-1; J: TRBJ1-2; size: .; D: TRBD1; CDR3: CASSDGGTGGSKGYTF; DNA: TGTGCCAGCAGTGATGGAGGGACAGGGGGCTCGAAGGGCTACACCTTC
V: TRBV7-8; J: TRBJ2-1; size: .; D: .; CDR3: CASSLVYSGLEGDEQFF; DNA: TGTGCCAGCAGCTTAGTTTATAGCGGCCTAGAAGGCGATGAGCAGTTCTTC
V: TRBV7-8; J: TRBJ1-6; size: once; D: TRBD1; CDR3: CASSSRTGDSPLHF; DNA: TGTGCCAGCAGCTCGCGGACAGGTGATTCACCCCTCCACTTT
V: TRBV2; J: TRBJ2-4; size: .; D: TRBD2; CDR3: CASSAGGPKNIQYF; DNA: TGTGCCAGCTCAGCGGGGGGGCCCAAAAACATTCAGTACTTC
V: TRBV9; J: TRBJ1-1; size: .; D: TRBD1; CDR3: CASSRDSKGGTEAFF; DNA: TGTGCCAGCAGTCGGGACAGCAAAGGAGGGACTGAAGCTTTCTTT
V: TRBV6-5; J: TRBJ1-4; size: .; D: TRBD1; CDR3: CASSYGQGNEKLFF; DNA: TGTGCCAGCAGTTATGGACAGGGCAATGAAAAACTGTTTTTT
V: TRBV30; J: TRBJ1-1; size: .; D: TRBD1; CDR3: CAWSTGVGTEAFF; DNA: TGTGCCTGGAGTACAGGGGTGGGCACTGAAGCTTTCTTT
V: TRBV24-1; J: TRBJ1-5; size: .; D: TRBD1; CDR3: CATSDSLDRDQPQHF; DNA: TGTGCCACCAGTGACTCTTTGGACAGGGATCAGCCCCAGCATTTT
V: TRBV5-5; J: TRBJ1-5; size: .; D: .; CDR3: CASSSDSWYGNQPQHF; DNA: TGTGCCAGCAGCTCGGACAGCTGGTATGGCAATCAGCCCCAGCATTTT
V: TRBV27; J: TRBJ1-1; size: .; D: .; CDR3: CASSYHPAGNTEAFF; DNA: TGTGCCAGCAGTTACCACCCGGCGGGGAACACTGAAGCTTTCTTT
V: TRBV2; J: TRBJ1-3; size: few; D: .; CDR3: CASRRGSSGNTIYF; DNA: TGTGCCAGCCGCAGGGGCTCATCTGGAAACACCATATATTTT
V: TRBV7-9; J: TRBJ1-1; size: .; D: TRBD1; CDR3: CATGEGSEAFF; DNA: TGTGCTACAGGGGAAGGATCTGAAGCTTTCTTT
V: TRBV11-2; J: TRBJ1-1; size: once; D: TRBD1; CDR3: CASSVDRVHTEAFF; DNA: TGTGCCAGCAGCGTCGACAGGGTCCACACTGAAGCTTTCTTT
V: TRBV6-1; J: TRBJ1-2; size: few; D: TRBD1; CDR3: CASSEPRDSYNYGYTF; DNA: TGTGCCAGCAGTGAACCACGGGACAGTTATAACTATGGCTACACCTTC
V: TRBV20-1; J: TRBJ1-2; size: many; D: .; CDR3: CSARSYGYTF; DNA: TGCAGTGCTAGGAGCTATGGCTACACCTTC
V: TRBV29-1; J: TRBJ1-1; size: .; D: TRBD1; CDR3: CSVEGVWTGEDTEAFF; DNA: TGCAGCGTTGAAGGGGTTTGGACAGGTGAGGACACTGAAGCTTTCTTT
V: TRBV5-1; J: TRBJ1-3; size: .; D: .; CDR3: CASSKDGDPGNTIYF; DNA: TGCGCCAGCAGCAAGGACGGGGATCCTGGAAACACCATATATTTT
V: TRBV5-4; J: TRBJ1-1; size: .; D: .; CDR3: CASSLGATPNTEAFF; DNA: TGTGCCAGCAGCTTGGGGGCGACACCAAACACTGAAGCTTTCTTT
V: TRBV5-1; J: TRBJ2-5; size: .; D: .; CDR3: CASSETQETQYF; DNA: TGCGCCAGCAGCGAGACTCAAGAGACCCAGTACTTC
V: TRBV11-2; J: TRBJ2-4; size: .; D: .; CDR3: CASSLPTLAKNIQYF; DNA: TGTGCCAGCAGCCTACCAACCCTAGCCAAAAACATTCAGTACTTC
V: TRBV3-1/TRBV3-2; J: TRBJ2-5; size: .; D: TRBD2; CDR3: CASSQTSGTRGETQYF; DNA: TGTGCCAGCAGCCAGACCTCCGGGACTAGGGGGGAGACCCAGTACTTC
V: TRBV5-5; J: TRBJ1-1; size: once; D: .; CDR3: CASSLQGNTEAFF; DNA: TGTGCCAGCAGCTTACAGGGCAACACTGAAGCTTTCTTT
V: TRBV6-5; J: TRBJ1-5; size: .; D: TRBD1; CDR3: CASSRTGHQPQHF; DNA: TGTGCCAGCAGTCGGACAGGGCATCAGCCCCAGCATTTT
V: TRBV29-1; J: TRBJ2-7; size: .; D: TRBD2; CDR3: CSVRTSGSEQYF; DNA: TGCAGCGTCAGGACTAGCGGGAGCGAGCAGTACTTC
V: TRBV28; J: TRBJ1-1; size: .; D: .; CDR3: CASGEGDTEAFF; DNA: TGTGCCAGCGGGGAGGGAGACACTGAAGCTTTCTTT
V: TRBV2; J: TRBJ1-5; size: once; D: .; CDR3: CASSVEQGGGSPQHF; DNA: TGTGCCAGCAGTGTTGAACAGGGAGGGGGGTCGCCCCAGCATTTT
V: TRBV19; J: TRBJ1-2; size: .; D: .; CDR3: CASSIDFWNGYTF; DNA: TGTGCCAGTAGTATCGACTTTTGGAATGGCTACACCTTC
V: TRBV4-1; J: TRBJ2-7; size: .; D: .; CDR3: CASSQGTADSYEQYF; DNA: TGCGCCAGCAGCCAAGGGACAGCGGATTCCTACGAGCAGTACTTC
V: TRBV6-1; J: TRBJ1-1; size: .; D: .; CDR3: CASSEGATEAFF; DNA: TGTGCCAGCAGTGAGGGAGCCACTGAAGCTTTCTTT
V: TRBV7-2; J: TRBJ2-2; size: .; D: .; CDR3: CASSLVWEAGELFF; DNA: TGTGCCAGCAGCTTAGTGTGGGAGGCCGGGGAGCTGTTTTTT
V: TRBV20-1; J: TRBJ1-4; size: .; D: TRBD1; CDR3: CSASYPGQDEKLFF; DNA: TGCAGTGCTAGTTACCCAGGACAGGATGAAAAACTGTTTTTT
V: TRBV5-4; J: TRBJ1-2; size: once; D: TRBD1; CDR3: CASSEGARNGYTF; DNA: TGTGCCAGCAGCGAGGGGGCCAGAAATGGCTACACCTTC
V: TRBV7-9; J: TRBJ1-5; size: .; D: TRBD1; CDR3: CASSDRGHQPQHF; DNA: TGTGCCAGCAGTGACAGGGGGCATCAGCCCCAGCATTTT
V: TRBV5-8; J: TRBJ1-4; size: .; D: .; CDR3: CASSLEGGSEKLFF; DNA: TGTGCCAGCAGCTTGGAGGGGGGGAGTGAAAAACTGTTTTTT
V: TRBV7-8; J: TRBJ2-1; size: .; D: TRBD2; CDR3: CASSRGGDEQFF; DNA: TGTGCCAGCAGCCGCGGGGGAGATGAGCAGTTCTTC
V: TRBV7-9; J: TRBJ1-3; size: .; D: .; CDR3: CASSPDLYRVAGNTIYF; DNA: TGTGCCAGCAGCCCGGACCTCTACAGGGTTGCCGGAAACACCATATATTTT
V: TRBV2; J: TRBJ2-1; size: .; D: TRBD2; CDR3: CATQAGDYNEQFF; DNA: TGTGCCACACAAGCGGGGGACTACAATGAGCAGTTCTTC
V: TRBV10-3; J: TRBJ1-1; size: .; D: .; CDR3: CAIKIFMNTEAFF; DNA: TGTGCCATCAAAATCTTTATGAACACTGAAGCTTTCTTT
V: TRBV9; J: TRBJ2-7; size: .; D: TRBD1; CDR3: CASSQGQGGYEQYF; DNA: TGTGCCAGCAGCCAGGGACAGGGGGGTTACGAGCAGTACTTC
V: TRBV4-1; J: TRBJ2-7; size: once; D: .; CDR3: CASSQDPTTLTEQYF; DNA: TGCGCCAGCAGCCAAGACCCCACTACATTGACCGAGCAGTACTTC
V: TRBV10-3; J: TRBJ2-2; size: .; D: TRBD2; CDR3: CAISGLAGGTGELFF; DNA: TGTGCCATCAGTGGGCTAGCGGGAGGGACCGGGGAGCTGTTTTTT
V: TRBV2; J: TRBJ1-2; size: .; D: .; CDR3: CASSEAVRGYGYTF; DNA: TGTGCCAGCAGTGAAGCGGTTAGGGGATATGGCTACACCTTC
V: TRBV5-4; J: TRBJ2-5; size: .; D: .; CDR3: CASSFISRQETQYF; DNA: TGTGCCAGCAGTTTCATTAGCCGTCAAGAGACCCAGTACTTC
V: TRBV27; J: TRBJ2-3; size: .; D: TRBD2; CDR3: CASSPARLPSGLAGTDTQYF; DNA: TGTGCCAGCAGTCCAGCCCGCCTACCCTCGGGACTAGCGGGGACAGATACGCAGTATTTT
V: TRBV9; J: TRBJ2-3; size: .; D: .; CDR3: CASSVGPGSGTDTQYF; DNA: TGTGCCAGCAGCGTAGGTCCGGGGAGTGGCACAGATACGCAGTATTTT
V: TRBV10-2; J: TRBJ1-4; size: .; D: TRBD1; CDR3: CASMRTGEEKLFF; DNA: TGCGCCAGCATGCGGACAGGGGAGGAAAAACTGTTTTTT
V: TRBV5-1; J: TRBJ2-7; size: .; D: TRBD2; CDR3: CASSLGSAGGGEQYF; DNA: TGCGCCAGCAGCTTGGGGTCAGCGGGAGGAGGCGAGCAGTACTTC